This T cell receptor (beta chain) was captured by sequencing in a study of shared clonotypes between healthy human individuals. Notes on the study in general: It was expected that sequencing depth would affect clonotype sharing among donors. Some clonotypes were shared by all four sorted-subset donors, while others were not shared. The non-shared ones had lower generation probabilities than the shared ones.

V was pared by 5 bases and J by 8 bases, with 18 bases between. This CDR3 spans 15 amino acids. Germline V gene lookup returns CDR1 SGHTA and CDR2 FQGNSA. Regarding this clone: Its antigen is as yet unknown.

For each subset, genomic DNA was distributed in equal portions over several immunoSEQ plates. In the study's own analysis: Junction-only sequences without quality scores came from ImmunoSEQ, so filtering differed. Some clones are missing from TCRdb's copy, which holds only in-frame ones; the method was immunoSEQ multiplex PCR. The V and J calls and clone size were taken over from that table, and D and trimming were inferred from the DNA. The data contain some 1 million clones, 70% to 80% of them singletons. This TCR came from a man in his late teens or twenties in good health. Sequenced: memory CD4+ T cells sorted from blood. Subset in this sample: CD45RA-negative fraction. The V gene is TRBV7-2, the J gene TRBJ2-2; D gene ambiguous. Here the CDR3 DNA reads TGTGCCAGCAGCCCGTCCGGAGCCTCCCGGGGGGAGCTGTTTTTT. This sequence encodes CASSPSGASRGELFF.